This T cell receptor beta chain derives from a study of OX40 agonist ivuxolimab in advanced cancers. Overall study: The drug used for patients, ivuxolimab, was an agonistic anti-OX40 (CD134) antibody. Eligibility rules accepted prior anti-PD-1, anti-PD-L1 or anti-CTLA-4 therapy, and over 35% had some.

A word on this clone: The antigen is unknown. Relative to the germline gene, one junction end is altered; a read error may explain this.

Only in-frame clones appear in the TCRdb table, and some are missing; sequencing was by immunoSEQ multiplex PCR. Of approximately 50,000 clones listed, 80% to 85% were seen once; the top ten hold 3.9%. Germline values: CDR1 MNHEY, CDR2 SVGAGI. This CDR3 is 14 amino acids long. Study-level findings and limits: Near-lowest levels of clonal expansion characterized partial responders at 0.1-3.0 mg/kg. There were, on average, more expanded clones in CD8+ T cells than in CD4+.

This receptor was taken from an adult with an advanced solid tumor such as melanoma, head and neck, liver or kidney cancer. The J gene is TRBJ2-7, the V gene TRBV6-5, with 12 bases fitting TRBD2. The material sequenced was CD4+ or CD8+ T cells sorted from blood, taken in a trial of the OX40 agonist ivuxolimab. CDR3: CASRSAGTSGQVVF. The CDR3 DNA is TGTGCCAGCAGATCCGCCGGGACTAGCGGGCAGGTAGTGTTC.